This TCR beta chain was documented in a study of T cell repertoires in cytomegalovirus infection. Study background: Indicated by public TCR beta signatures were CMV infection and matching HLA type.

One entry per CDR3 protein results from TCRdb running MiXCR on the reads. Among about 260,000 distinct CDR3 sequences listed, around 8.7% were seen once. This clonotype has a count of ten or more. Its antigen is not identified. V shed 5 bases and J 3 bases; nucleotides not matched to a gene: 1. Germline V lookup: CDR1 SGHTA, CDR2 FQGNSA. The CDR3 has 12 residues. Points from the study as a whole: Within the response measured ex vivo, HLA-C-restricted CMV-specific TCR beta clonotypes were dominant.

Sequenced input: PBMCs. The rearrangement joins TRBV7-2 to TRBJ2-7; 7 positions agree with TRBD2. The source of this sequence is a human donor in good health (CMV status not recorded). Some clones in this sample may be carry-over from other donors' samples. CDR3 nucleotides: TGTGCCAGCAGCCCTAGCGGCTACGAGCAGTACTTC. It specifies CASSPSGYEQYF.